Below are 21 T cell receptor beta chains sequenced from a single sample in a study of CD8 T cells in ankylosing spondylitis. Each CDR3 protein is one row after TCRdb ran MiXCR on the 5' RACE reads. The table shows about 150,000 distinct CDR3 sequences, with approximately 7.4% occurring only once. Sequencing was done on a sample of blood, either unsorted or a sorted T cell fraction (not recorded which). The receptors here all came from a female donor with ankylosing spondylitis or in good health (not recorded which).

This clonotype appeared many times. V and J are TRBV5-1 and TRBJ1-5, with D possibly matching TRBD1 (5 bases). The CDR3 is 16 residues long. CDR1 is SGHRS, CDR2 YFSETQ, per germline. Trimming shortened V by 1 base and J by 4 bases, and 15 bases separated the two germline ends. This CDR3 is CASSLRGPPSNQPQHF. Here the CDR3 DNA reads TGCGCCAGCAGCTTGAGGGGTCCCCCCTCAAATCAGCCCCAGCATTTT. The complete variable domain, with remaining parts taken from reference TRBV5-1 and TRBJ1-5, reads KAGVTQTPRYLIKTRGQQVTLSCSPISGHRSVSWYQQTPGQGLQFLFEYFSETQRNKGNFPGRFSGRQFSNSRSEMNVSTLELGDSALYLCASSLRGPPSNQPQHFGDGTRLSIL.

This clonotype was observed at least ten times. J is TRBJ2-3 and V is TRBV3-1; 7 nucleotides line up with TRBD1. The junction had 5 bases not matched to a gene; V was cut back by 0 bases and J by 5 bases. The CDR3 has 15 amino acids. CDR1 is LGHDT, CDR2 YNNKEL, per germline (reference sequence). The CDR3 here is CASSQDGQAEDTQYF. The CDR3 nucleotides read TGTGCCAGCAGCCAAGATGGACAGGCGGAAGATACGCAGTATTTT.

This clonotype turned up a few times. In DNA, the CDR3 is TGCAGTGCTAGAGATCAAACAGCTAGCTATGGCTACACCTTC. Protein product: CSARDQTASYGYTF. This chain joins TRBV20-1 and TRBJ1-2; D is ambiguous. CDR1 DFQATT and CDR2 SNEGSKA come from the germline V gene (reference sequence). With 0 bases removed from V and 4 bases from J, the gap between germline ends came to 12 bases. The CDR3 contains 14 residues.

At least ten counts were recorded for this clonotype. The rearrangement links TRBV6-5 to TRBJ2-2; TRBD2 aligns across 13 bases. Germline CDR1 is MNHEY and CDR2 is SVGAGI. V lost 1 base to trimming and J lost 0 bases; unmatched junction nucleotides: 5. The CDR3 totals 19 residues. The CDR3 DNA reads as TGTGCCAGCAGTTACTTCAAGACTAGCGGGGGGCCGAACACCGGGGAGCTGTTTTTT. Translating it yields CASSYFKTSGGPNTGELFF.

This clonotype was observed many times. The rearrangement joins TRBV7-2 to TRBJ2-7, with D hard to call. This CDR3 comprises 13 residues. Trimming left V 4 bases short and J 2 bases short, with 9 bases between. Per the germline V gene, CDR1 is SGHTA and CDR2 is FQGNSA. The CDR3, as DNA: TGTGCCAGCAGCTACACCCTAGCCTACGAGCAGTACTTC. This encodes CASSYTLAYEQYF.

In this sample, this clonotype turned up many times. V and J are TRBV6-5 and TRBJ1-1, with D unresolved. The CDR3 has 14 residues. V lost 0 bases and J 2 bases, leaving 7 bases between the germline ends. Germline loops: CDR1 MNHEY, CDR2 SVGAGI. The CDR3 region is CASSYSNSNTEAFF. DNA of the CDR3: TGTGCCAGCAGTTACTCGAACAGTAACACTGAAGCTTTCTTT.

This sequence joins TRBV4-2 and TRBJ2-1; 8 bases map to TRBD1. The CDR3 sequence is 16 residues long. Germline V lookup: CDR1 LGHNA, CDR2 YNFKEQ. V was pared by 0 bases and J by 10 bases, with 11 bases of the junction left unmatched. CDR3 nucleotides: TGTGCCAGCAGCCAAGATTGGGACAGGTCGCGAGGGGAGCAGTTCTTC. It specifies CASSQDWDRSRGEQFF.

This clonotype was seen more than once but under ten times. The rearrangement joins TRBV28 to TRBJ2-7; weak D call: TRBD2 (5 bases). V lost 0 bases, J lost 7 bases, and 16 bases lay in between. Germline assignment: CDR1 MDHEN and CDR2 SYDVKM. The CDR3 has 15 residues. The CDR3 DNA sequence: TGTGCCAGCAGTTTATGGGACGGGGAGATGTATGAGCAGTACTTC. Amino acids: CASSLWDGEMYEQYF.

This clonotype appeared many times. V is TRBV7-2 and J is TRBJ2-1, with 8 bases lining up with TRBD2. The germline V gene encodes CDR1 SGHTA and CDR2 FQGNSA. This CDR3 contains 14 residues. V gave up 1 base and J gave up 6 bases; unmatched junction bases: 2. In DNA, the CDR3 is TGTGCCAGCAGCTTAGACGGGGGGGCCAATGAGCAGTTCTTC. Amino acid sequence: CASSLDGGANEQFF.

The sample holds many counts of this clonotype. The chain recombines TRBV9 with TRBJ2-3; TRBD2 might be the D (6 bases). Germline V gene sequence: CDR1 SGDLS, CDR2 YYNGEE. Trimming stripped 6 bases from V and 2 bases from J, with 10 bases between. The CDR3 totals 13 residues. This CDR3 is CASKRAHTDTQYF. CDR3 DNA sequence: TGTGCCAGCAAGCGGGCTCACACAGATACGCAGTATTTT. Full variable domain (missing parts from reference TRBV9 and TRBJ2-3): DSGVTQTPKHLITATGQRVTLRCSPRSGDLSVYWYQQSLDQGLQFLIQYYNGEERAKGNILERFSAQQFPDLHSELNLSSLELGDSALYFCASKRAHTDTQYFGPGTRLTVL.

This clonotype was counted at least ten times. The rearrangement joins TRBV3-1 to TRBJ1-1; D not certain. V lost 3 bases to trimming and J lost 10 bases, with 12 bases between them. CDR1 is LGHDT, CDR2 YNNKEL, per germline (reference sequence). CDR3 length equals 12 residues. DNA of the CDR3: TGTGCCAGCAGCCAGATGCCGGGAAGAGCTTTCTTT. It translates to CASSQMPGRAFF.

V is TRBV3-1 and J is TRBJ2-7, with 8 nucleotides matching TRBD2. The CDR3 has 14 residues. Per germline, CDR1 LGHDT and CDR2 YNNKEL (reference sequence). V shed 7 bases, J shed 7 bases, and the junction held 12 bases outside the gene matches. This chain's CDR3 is CASMEMTGGREQYF. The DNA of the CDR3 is TGTGCCAGCATGGAGATGACGGGGGGGCGAGAGCAGTACTTC.

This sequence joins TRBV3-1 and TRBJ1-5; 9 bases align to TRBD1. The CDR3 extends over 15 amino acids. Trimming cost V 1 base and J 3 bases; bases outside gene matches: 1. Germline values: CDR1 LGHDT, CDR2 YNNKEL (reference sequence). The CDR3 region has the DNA TGTGCCAGCAGCCAAGGGACAGGGGCCAATCAGCCCCAGCATTTT. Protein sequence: CASSQGTGANQPQHF.

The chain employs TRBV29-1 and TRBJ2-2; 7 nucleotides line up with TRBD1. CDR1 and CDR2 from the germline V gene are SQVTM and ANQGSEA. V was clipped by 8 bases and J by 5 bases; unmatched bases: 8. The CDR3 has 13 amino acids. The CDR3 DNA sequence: TGCAGCACAGACAGGGAAGGAACCGGGGAGCTGTTTTTT. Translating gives CSTDREGTGELFF.

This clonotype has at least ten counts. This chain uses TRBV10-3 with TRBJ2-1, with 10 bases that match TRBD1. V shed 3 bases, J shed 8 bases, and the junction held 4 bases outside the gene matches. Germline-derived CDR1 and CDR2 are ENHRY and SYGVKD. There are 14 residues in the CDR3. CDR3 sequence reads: CAISDRDRGHEQFF. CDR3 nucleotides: TGTGCCATCAGTGACCGGGACAGGGGCCATGAGCAGTTCTTC.

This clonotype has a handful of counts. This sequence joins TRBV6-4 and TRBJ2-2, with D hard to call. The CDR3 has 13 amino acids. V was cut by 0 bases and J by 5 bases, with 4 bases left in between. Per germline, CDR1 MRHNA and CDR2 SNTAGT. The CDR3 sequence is CASSDSRTGELFF. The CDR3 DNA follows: TGTGCCAGCAGTGACTCAAGAACCGGGGAGCTGTTTTTT.

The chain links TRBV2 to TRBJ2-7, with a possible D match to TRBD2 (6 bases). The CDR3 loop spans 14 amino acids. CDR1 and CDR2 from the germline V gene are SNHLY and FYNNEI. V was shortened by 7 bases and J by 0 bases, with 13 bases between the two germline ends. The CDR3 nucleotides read TGTGCCAGCATGAGGCGGGACCGCTCCTACGAGCAGTACTTC. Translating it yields CASMRRDRSYEQYF. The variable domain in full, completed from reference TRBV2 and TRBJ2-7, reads EPEVTQTPSHQVTQMGQEVILRCVPISNHLYFYWYRQILGQKVEFLVSFYNNEISEKSEIFDDQFSVERPDGSNFTLKIRSTKLEDSAMYFCASMRRDRSYEQYFGPGTRLTVT.

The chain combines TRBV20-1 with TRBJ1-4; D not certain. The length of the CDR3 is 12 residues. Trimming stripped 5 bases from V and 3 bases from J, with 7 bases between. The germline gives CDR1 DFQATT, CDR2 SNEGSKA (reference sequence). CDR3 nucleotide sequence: TGCAGTGCTTTCGGGCCTAATGAAAAACTGTTTTTT. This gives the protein CSAFGPNEKLFF.

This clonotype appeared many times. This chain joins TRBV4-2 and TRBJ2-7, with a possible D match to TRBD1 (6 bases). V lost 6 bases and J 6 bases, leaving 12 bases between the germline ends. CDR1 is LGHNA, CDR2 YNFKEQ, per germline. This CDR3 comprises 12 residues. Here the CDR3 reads CASRQSTGEQYF. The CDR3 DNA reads TGTGCCAGCAGACAATCGACAGGCGAGCAGTACTTC.

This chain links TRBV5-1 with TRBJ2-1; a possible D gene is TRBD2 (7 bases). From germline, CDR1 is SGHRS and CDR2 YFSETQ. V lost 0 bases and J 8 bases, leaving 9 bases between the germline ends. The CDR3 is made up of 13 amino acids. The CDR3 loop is CASSLAGGHEQFF. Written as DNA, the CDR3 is TGCGCCAGCAGCTTGGCCGGGGGGCATGAGCAGTTCTTC.

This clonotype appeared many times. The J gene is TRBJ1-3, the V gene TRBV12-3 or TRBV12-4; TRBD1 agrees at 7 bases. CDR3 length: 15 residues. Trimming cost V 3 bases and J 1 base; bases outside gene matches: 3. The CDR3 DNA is TGTGCCAGCAGTTTTTCAGGGGGATCTGGAAACACCATATATTTT. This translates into CASSFSGGSGNTIYF.